Sequencing of this TCR beta chain was carried out in a study of T-cell memory formation after mild COVID-19. Findings and limits, study-wide: What remained unconfirmed was the SARS-CoV-2 specificity of second-wave clones peaking on day 37. For contracting clones, CD4+ ones sat mainly in CM and EM, CD8+ in EMRA.

The V end lost 6 bases, the J end lost 7 bases, and 21 bases lay between the germline ends. Germline V CDR1 and CDR2: MDHEN, SYDVKM. The CDR3 length is 15 residues. Concerning this clonotype: The target antigen is unknown.

With constant-segment primers, 5'RACE yielded cDNA libraries of TCR alpha and TCR beta that carried sample barcodes and UMIs. Via MiXCR, TCRdb re-called the 5' RACE reads, giving one row per CDR3 protein. The table has around 530,000 distinct CDR3 sequences, about 20% seen once; the top ten hold approximately 8.4%. Sequenced material: PBMCs or a T cell subset sorted from them (not recorded which). The chain combines TRBV28 with TRBJ2-5; D may match TRBD1 or TRBD2 (5 bases each). This sequence was found in an adult woman who had mild COVID-19 (a few samples of this study predate the infection). Cell type and time point are not known. The CDR3 region is CASSPTGTARGTQYF. For the CDR3, the DNA is TGTGCCAGCAGCCCAACGGGGACGGCACGGGGGACCCAGTACTTC.